The 30 T cell receptor beta chains below all came from one sample that was sequenced in a study of CD8 T cells in ankylosing spondylitis. TCRdb analysed the 5' RACE reads with MiXCR anew, one entry per CDR3 protein. Of some 150,000 distinct CDR3 sequences listed, about 42% are singletons. The sequencing input was synovial fluid, either unsorted or a sorted T cell fraction (not recorded which). These receptors were obtained from a male donor with ankylosing spondylitis.

The chain uses TRBV5-1 and TRBJ2-3; tentatively, D is TRBD2 (6 bases). This CDR3 has 13 amino acids. The V gene's germline CDR1 is SGHRS and CDR2 YFSETQ. The ends were cut back, 3 bases at V and 2 bases at J, with 7 bases in the middle. The CDR3 nucleotides read TGCGCCAGCAGCTGGACTAACACAGATACGCAGTATTTT. As protein: CASSWTNTDTQYF.

This clonotype was observed many times. This chain links TRBV7-8 with TRBJ2-7; a possible D gene is TRBD2 (7 bases). Trimming shortened V by 4 bases and J by 2 bases, and 18 bases separated the two germline ends. This CDR3 is built from 16 residues. The germline V gene has CDR1 SGHVS and CDR2 FQNEAQ. CDR3 nucleotides: TGTGCCAGCAGCTCACAAGATGGGGGGGCCCCCTACGAGCAGTACTTC. Its translation: CASSSQDGGAPYEQYF.

CDR3: CASSSFRKVNTEAFF. As DNA, the CDR3 is TGTGCCAGCAGTTCCTTTAGGAAGGTGAACACTGAAGCTTTCTTT. V usage is TRBV6-2 or TRBV6-3 and J usage is TRBJ1-1; no firm D call. The ends were cut back, 4 bases at V and 0 bases at J, with 12 bases in the middle. Germline CDR1 reads MNHEY; CDR2 reads SVGEGT. The CDR3 runs 15 residues.

The chain uses TRBV12-3 or TRBV12-4 and TRBJ1-2, with D possibly matching TRBD1 (5 bases). Deletions cut 6 bases from V and 5 bases from J, with 16 bases between. This CDR3 spans 14 amino acids. CDR3 bases: TGTGCCAGCAGAAAAACCGGGGCCGAATATGGCTACACCTTC. It encodes CASRKTGAEYGYTF.

This clonotype was seen a few times. J is TRBJ2-1 and V is TRBV20-1; D assignment may be TRBD1 or TRBD2 (6 bases each). Germline CDR1 reads DFQATT; CDR2 reads SNEGSKA (reference sequence). The V and J ends lost 1 base and 5 bases respectively, with 18 bases between them. The CDR3 spans 16 residues. The CDR3 spells CSARGGWRGWHNEQFF. The DNA of the CDR3 is TGCAGTGCTAGAGGGGGGTGGAGGGGGTGGCACAATGAGCAGTTCTTC.

The chain uses TRBV7-9 and TRBJ1-2, with D uncertain. The CDR3 contains 15 residues. Trimming shortened V by 1 base and J by 2 bases, and 11 bases separated the two germline ends. Germline CDR1 is SEHNR and CDR2 is FQNEAQ (reference sequence). CDR3 amino acids: CASSLGFGRNYGYTF. In DNA, the CDR3 is TGTGCCAGCAGCTTAGGATTCGGGCGGAACTATGGCTACACCTTC.

The V and J genes are TRBV5-4 and TRBJ1-1; 8 bases map to TRBD1. The CDR3 is 14 residues long. Germline V gene sequence: CDR1 SGHNT, CDR2 YYREEE (reference sequence). The trim removed 0 bases at V and 6 bases at J, leaving 4 bases unmatched. Here the CDR3 reads CASSLVQGAAEAFF. The CDR3 DNA reads TGTGCCAGCAGCTTGGTGCAGGGGGCCGCTGAAGCTTTCTTT.

This chain connects TRBV7-2 to TRBJ2-1; 8 nucleotides agree with TRBD2. CDR1 and CDR2 (germline): SGHTA, FQGNSA. J was trimmed by 0 bases and V by 6 bases; bases with no gene match: 4. This CDR3 is built from 15 residues. The CDR3 sequence is CASRQSGSSYNEQFF. The CDR3 DNA follows: TGTGCCAGCAGACAAAGCGGGAGCTCCTACAATGAGCAGTTCTTC.

This CDR3 reads CASRRDIHPDTQYF. For the CDR3, the DNA is TGTGCCAGCAGACGGGACATCCACCCAGATACGCAGTATTTT. V usage is TRBV12-3 or TRBV12-4 and J usage is TRBJ2-3; D is perhaps TRBD1 (6 bases). The CDR3 sequence is 14 residues long. V was shortened by 6 bases and J by 4 bases, with 14 bases between the two germline ends.

This clonotype came up once. The V gene is TRBV12-3 or TRBV12-4, the J gene TRBJ2-7, with a tentative D call TRBD2 (6 bases). The CDR3 has 15 amino acids. V was pared by 5 bases and J by 0 bases, with 14 bases between. The CDR3 DNA reads as TGTGCCAGCAGTCTGGGGGGTGAGGGCTCCTACGAGCAGTACTTC. Translation gives CASSLGGEGSYEQYF.

The CDR3 DNA is TGTGCCAGCAGCTTAAGGCGCAAGCAGTACTTC. It specifies CASSLRRKQYF. J is TRBJ2-7 and V is TRBV7-9; the D is unclear. The CDR3 loop spans 11 amino acids. Trimming stripped 2 bases from V and 8 bases from J, with 7 bases between. Germline assignment: CDR1 SEHNR and CDR2 FQNEAQ (reference sequence).

The rearrangement links TRBV12-3 or TRBV12-4 to TRBJ2-7; 10 bases agree with TRBD1. Trimming at V came to 2 bases and at J to 4 bases, leaving 11 bases not matched to a gene. The CDR3 sequence is 17 residues long. For the CDR3, the DNA is TGTGCCAGCAGTTTAAGTACTCCCGGGACAGGGGAGTACGAGCAGTACTTC. It yields the protein CASSLSTPGTGEYEQYF.

This clonotype was observed a handful of times. The genes are TRBV6-2 or TRBV6-3 and TRBJ2-3; unclear D gene. CDR1 and CDR2 from the germline V gene are MNHEY and SVGEGT. CDR3 length equals 17 residues. The V and J ends lost 0 bases and 4 bases respectively, with 17 bases between them. The CDR3 nucleotides are TGTGCCAGCAGTTACTCTCCGGGCCCCCTTCGGGCAGATACGCAGTATTTT. As protein: CASSYSPGPLRADTQYF.

The J gene is TRBJ1-4, the V gene TRBV3-1, with TRBD1 identical over 7 bases. Germline V CDR1 and CDR2: LGHDT, YNNKEL (reference sequence). V was pared by 5 bases and J by 6 bases, with 9 bases of the junction left unmatched. This CDR3 is built from 15 residues. CDR3 coding DNA: TGTGCCAGCAGCACGAGACAGGGAGGAGATGAAAAACTGTTTTTT. It encodes CASSTRQGGDEKLFF.

In its sample, this clonotype was seen a few times. This chain joins TRBV11-2 and TRBJ2-2, with D unclear. Germline-derived CDR1 and CDR2 are SGHAT and FQNNGV. CDR3 length: 16 amino acids. Between the trimmed V and J ends, which lost 6 bases and 1 base, there was a span of 15 bases. CDR3 in amino acids: CASSRGGPGNTGELFF. CDR3 DNA sequence: TGTGCCAGCAGTCGAGGTGGACCGGGGAACACCGGGGAGCTGTTTTTT.

J is TRBJ2-7 and V is TRBV27; the D is unclear. This CDR3 is built from 15 residues. Germline V gives CDR1 MNHEY, CDR2 SMNVEV (reference sequence). V was pared by 3 bases and J by 0 bases, with 12 bases between. The CDR3 reads CASSFRPRHSYEQYF. CDR3 in DNA: TGTGCCAGCAGTTTTAGACCCAGACACTCCTACGAGCAGTACTTC.

The chain has TRBV7-6 and TRBJ1-2, with D possibly being TRBD1 (5 bases). Germline CDR1 is SGHVS and CDR2 is FNYEAQ. This CDR3 has 13 amino acids. Deletions cut 3 bases from V and 8 bases from J, with 13 bases between. The CDR3 DNA reads as TGTGCCAGCAGCTTTTTCCAGGGTAGCGGCTACACCTTC. Its protein product is CASSFFQGSGYTF.

In this sample, this clonotype turned up many times. The DNA of the CDR3 is TGTGCCAGCAGCCGGACAGGAAACAATCAGCCCCAGCATTTT. Encoded protein: CASSRTGNNQPQHF. The gene calls are TRBV9 and TRBJ1-5, with TRBD1 identical over 7 bases. The length of the CDR3 is 14 residues. Germline V gives CDR1 SGDLS, CDR2 YYNGEE. V lost 4 bases, J lost 3 bases, and 4 bases stayed unmatched.

The CDR3 loop reads CATSSLYRGGDQPQHF. The CDR3 nucleotides read TGTGCCACCAGCAGCTTGTACAGGGGGGGCGATCAGCCCCAGCATTTT. This chain joins TRBV15 and TRBJ1-5; 8 bases are a match to TRBD1. Unmatched junction bases numbered 9, after V lost 3 bases and J lost 5 bases. Germline V gene lookup returns CDR1 LNHNV and CDR2 YYDKDF (reference sequence). The CDR3 totals 16 residues.

The rearrangement joins TRBV18 to TRBJ2-5; tentatively, D is TRBD1 or TRBD2 (5 bases each). CDR3 length: 13 residues. Trimming stripped 6 bases from V and 1 base from J, with 9 bases between. Germline loops: CDR1 KGHSH, CDR2 LQKENI. The DNA for the CDR3 is TGTGCCAGCTCCGGGGCCTCCCAAGAGACCCAGTACTTC. Translating it yields CASSGASQETQYF.

This clonotype appeared a few times. The rearrangement links TRBV14 to TRBJ1-1; D gene ambiguous. The CDR3 extends over 16 amino acids. Germline V gene sequence: CDR1 SGHDN, CDR2 FVKESK. V was shortened by 0 bases and J by 0 bases, with 11 bases between the two germline ends. The CDR3 here is CASSQDWARLNTEAFF. CDR3 bases: TGTGCCAGCAGCCAAGATTGGGCCAGATTGAACACTGAAGCTTTCTTT.

This chain links TRBV20-1 with TRBJ2-7; maybe TRBD2 (6 bases). Germline V gene sequence: CDR1 DFQATT, CDR2 SNEGSKA (reference sequence). Trimming cost V 4 bases and J 0 bases, with 13 bases left between them. CDR3 length: 14 amino acids. In nucleotides, the CDR3 is TGCAGTGCTACTTACGGGGGAAGCTCCTACGAGCAGTACTTC. As protein: CSATYGGSSYEQYF.

The chain employs TRBV9 and TRBJ2-3, with TRBD2 matching over 14 bases. Germline values: CDR1 SGDLS, CDR2 YYNGEE. CDR3 length: 20 residues. V was pared by 0 bases and J by 3 bases, with 12 bases of the junction left unmatched. CDR3 loop: CASSVGMWTSGGFGTDTQYF. DNA for the CDR3: TGTGCCAGCAGCGTAGGAATGTGGACTAGCGGGGGGTTTGGGACAGATACGCAGTATTTT.

The gene calls are TRBV5-1 and TRBJ2-5; 9 positions match TRBD1. Trimming removed 5 bases from V and 5 bases from J; junction bases left unmatched: 7. The CDR3 runs to 14 residues. The germline gives CDR1 SGHRS, CDR2 YFSETQ. The CDR3 sequence is CASSQGQGTETQYF. In nucleotides, the CDR3 is TGCGCCAGCAGTCAAGGACAGGGGACTGAGACCCAGTACTTC.

V gene TRBV6-5 combines with J gene TRBJ2-5; D might be TRBD2 (7 bases). This CDR3 has 16 residues. The V and J ends lost 1 base and 1 base respectively, with 13 bases between them. Germline CDR1 is MNHEY and CDR2 is SVGAGI. The CDR3 is CASSYYVGGGQETQYF. The CDR3 nucleotides read TGTGCCAGCAGTTACTACGTAGGGGGGGGCCAAGAGACCCAGTACTTC.

The gene calls are TRBV2 and TRBJ2-2; tentative D call: TRBD1 (5 bases). CDR1 SNHLY and CDR2 FYNNEI come from the germline V gene. This CDR3 has 13 residues. Deletions cut 4 bases from V and 6 bases from J, with 9 bases between. CDR3 protein: CASSGTGPGELFF. As DNA, the CDR3 is TGTGCCAGCAGTGGCACAGGTCCCGGGGAGCTGTTTTTT.

V usage is TRBV19 and J usage is TRBJ1-6; D remains unclear. The V and J ends lost 5 bases and 6 bases respectively, with 5 bases between them. The CDR3 is 12 amino acids. Germline values: CDR1 LNHDA, CDR2 SQIVND (reference sequence). DNA for the CDR3: TGTGCCAGTAGTGAGATTAATTCACCCCTCCACTTT. Translated, it gives CASSEINSPLHF. Together with reference TRBV19 and TRBJ1-6, the CDR3 gives the full variable domain: DGGITQSPKYLFRKEGQNVTLSCEQNLNHDAMYWYRQDPGQGLRLIYYSQIVNDFQKGDIAEGYSVSREKKESFPLTVTSAQKNPTAFYLCASSEINSPLHFGNGTRLTVT.

This clonotype was seen a few times. The chain couples TRBV12-3 or TRBV12-4 to TRBJ1-2; D possibly corresponds to TRBD1 (5 bases). The CDR3 has 14 residues. V was shortened by 7 bases and J by 2 bases, with 14 bases between the two germline ends. The CDR3 bases are TGTGCCAGCACCCCTGGGGCAGGGAACTATGGCTACACCTTC. It is translated as CASTPGAGNYGYTF.

This clonotype was seen more than once but under ten times. CDR3 DNA sequence: TGTGCCAGCAGTTCCAAACAAGGATTAGTAATCCTTTCCCCCTACAATGAGCAGTTCTTC. As protein: CASSSKQGLVILSPYNEQFF. V and J are TRBV12-3 or TRBV12-4 and TRBJ2-1; the D is unclear. The CDR3 length is 20 residues. Trimming removed 4 bases at V and 2 bases at J, with 27 bases between.

The chain is built from TRBV12-3 or TRBV12-4 and TRBJ2-1; 11 bases map to TRBD2. The CDR3 runs 23 residues. After removal of 3 bases from V and 8 bases from J, the junction contained 30 bases not matched to a gene. Written as DNA, the CDR3 is TGTGCCAGCAGTTTGAGCAAGGACCCCCGCGGGTGTGGTGTAGCGGGAGGGAGGTATGAGCAGTTCTTC. This codes for CASSLSKDPRGCGVAGGRYEQFF.